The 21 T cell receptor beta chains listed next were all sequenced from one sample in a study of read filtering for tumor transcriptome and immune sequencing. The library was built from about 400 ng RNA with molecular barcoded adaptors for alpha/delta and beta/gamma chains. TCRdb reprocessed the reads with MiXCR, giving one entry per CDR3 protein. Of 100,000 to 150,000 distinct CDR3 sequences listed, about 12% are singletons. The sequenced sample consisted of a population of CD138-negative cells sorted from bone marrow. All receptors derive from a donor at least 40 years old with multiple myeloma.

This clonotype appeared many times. The CDR3 loop reads CASSLAGSVEQFF. The CDR3 DNA sequence: TGTGCCAGCAGTTTAGCGGGGAGCGTTGAGCAGTTCTTC. The rearrangement uses TRBV12-3 or TRBV12-4 and TRBJ2-1, with D perhaps TRBD2 (5 bases). The V end was cut by 0 bases, the J end by 9 bases, with 9 bases between. This CDR3 is 13 amino acids long.

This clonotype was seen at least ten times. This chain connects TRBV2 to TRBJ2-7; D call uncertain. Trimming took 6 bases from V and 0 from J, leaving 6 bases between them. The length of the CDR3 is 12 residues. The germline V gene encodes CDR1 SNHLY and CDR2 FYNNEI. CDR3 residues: CASRATSYEQYF. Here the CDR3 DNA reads TGTGCCAGCAGGGCGACCTCCTACGAGCAGTACTTC. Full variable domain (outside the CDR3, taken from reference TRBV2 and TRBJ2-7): EPEVTQTPSHQVTQMGQEVILRCVPISNHLYFYWYRQILGQKVEFLVSFYNNEISEKSEIFDDQFSVERPDGSNFTLKIRSTKLEDSAMYFCASRATSYEQYFGPGTRLTVT.

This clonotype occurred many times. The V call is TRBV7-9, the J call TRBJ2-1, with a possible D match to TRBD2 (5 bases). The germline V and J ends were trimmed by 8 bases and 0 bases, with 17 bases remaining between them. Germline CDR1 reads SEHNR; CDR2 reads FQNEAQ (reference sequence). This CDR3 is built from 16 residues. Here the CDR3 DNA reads TGTGCCAGCTTGTTTTGGTTAGCGAGCTCCTACAATGAGCAGTTCTTC. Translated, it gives CASLFWLASSYNEQFF.

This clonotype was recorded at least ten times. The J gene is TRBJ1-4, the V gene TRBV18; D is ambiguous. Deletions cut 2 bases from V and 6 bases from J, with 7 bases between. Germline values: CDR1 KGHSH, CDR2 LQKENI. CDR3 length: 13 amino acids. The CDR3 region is CASSPGMDEKLFF. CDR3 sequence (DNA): TGTGCCAGCTCACCAGGGATGGATGAAAAACTGTTTTTT.

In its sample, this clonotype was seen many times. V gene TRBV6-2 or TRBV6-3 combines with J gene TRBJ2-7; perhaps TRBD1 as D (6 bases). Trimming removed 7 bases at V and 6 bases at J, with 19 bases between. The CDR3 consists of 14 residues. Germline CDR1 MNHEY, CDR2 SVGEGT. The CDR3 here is CASTKGQISGEQYF. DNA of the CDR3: TGTGCCAGCACCAAAGGACAGATTTCGGGCGAGCAGTACTTC.

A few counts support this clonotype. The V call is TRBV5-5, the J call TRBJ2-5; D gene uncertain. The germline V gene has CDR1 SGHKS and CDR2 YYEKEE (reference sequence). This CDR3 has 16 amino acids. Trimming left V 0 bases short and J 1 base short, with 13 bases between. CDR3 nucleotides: TGTGCCAGCAGCTTGGGGGTGACGGCAGGCCAAGAGACCCAGTACTTC. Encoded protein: CASSLGVTAGQETQYF. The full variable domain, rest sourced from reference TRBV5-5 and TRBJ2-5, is DAGVTQSPTHLIKTRGQQVTLRCSPISGHKSVSWYQQVLGQGPQFIFQYYEKEERGRGNFPDRFSARQFPNYSSELNVNALLLGDSALYLCASSLGVTAGQETQYFGPGTRLLVL.

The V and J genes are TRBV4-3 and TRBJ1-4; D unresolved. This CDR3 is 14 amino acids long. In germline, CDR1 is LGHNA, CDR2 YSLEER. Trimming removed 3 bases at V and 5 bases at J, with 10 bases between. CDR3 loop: CASSHSQRNEKLFF. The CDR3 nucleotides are TGCGCCAGCAGCCACTCACAGCGGAATGAAAAACTGTTTTTT.

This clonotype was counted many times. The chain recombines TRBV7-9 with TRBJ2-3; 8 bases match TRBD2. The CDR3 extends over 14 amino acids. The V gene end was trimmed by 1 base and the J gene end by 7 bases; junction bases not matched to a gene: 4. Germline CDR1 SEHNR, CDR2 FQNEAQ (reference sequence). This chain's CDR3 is CASSLGAGANTQYF. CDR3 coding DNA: TGTGCCAGCAGCTTAGGAGCGGGAGCGAATACGCAGTATTTT.

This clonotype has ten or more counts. CDR3 bases: TGTGCCTGGAGTGTACTGGGGCGGATGGGTTGGGGGGGCTATGGCTACACCTTC. It is translated as CAWSVLGRMGWGGYGYTF. The chain joins TRBV30 to TRBJ1-2, with D tentatively TRBD1 (5 bases). Per germline, CDR1 GTSNPN and CDR2 SVGIG (reference sequence). The CDR3 length is 18 residues. Trimming cost V 0 bases and J 4 bases, with 24 bases left between them.

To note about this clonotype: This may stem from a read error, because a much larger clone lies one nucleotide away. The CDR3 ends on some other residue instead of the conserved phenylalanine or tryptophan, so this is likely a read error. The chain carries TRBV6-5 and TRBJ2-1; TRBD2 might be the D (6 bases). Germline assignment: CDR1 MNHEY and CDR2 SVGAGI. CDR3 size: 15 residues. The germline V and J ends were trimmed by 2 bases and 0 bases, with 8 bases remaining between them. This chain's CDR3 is CASSYLSGSYNEQFL. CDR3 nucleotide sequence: TGTGCCAGCAGTTACCTTAGCGGCTCCTACAATGAGCAGTTCCTC.

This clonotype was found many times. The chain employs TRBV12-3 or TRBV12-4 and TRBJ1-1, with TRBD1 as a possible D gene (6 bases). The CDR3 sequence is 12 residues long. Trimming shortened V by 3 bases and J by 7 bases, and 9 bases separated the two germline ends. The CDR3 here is CASSFTGFEAFF. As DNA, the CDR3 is TGTGCCAGCAGTTTTACAGGGTTTGAAGCTTTCTTT.

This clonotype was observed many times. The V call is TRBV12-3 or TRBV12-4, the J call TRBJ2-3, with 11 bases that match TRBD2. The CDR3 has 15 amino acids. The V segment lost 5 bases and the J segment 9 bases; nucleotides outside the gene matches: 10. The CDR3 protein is CASSPGTSGMRTQYF. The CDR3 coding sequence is TGTGCCAGCAGTCCCGGGACTAGCGGCATGCGGACGCAGTATTTT.

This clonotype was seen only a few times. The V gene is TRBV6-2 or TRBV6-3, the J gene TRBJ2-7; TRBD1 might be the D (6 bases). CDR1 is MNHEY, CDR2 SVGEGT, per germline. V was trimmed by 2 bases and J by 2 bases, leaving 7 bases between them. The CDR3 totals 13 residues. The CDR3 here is CASSYGGPYEQYF. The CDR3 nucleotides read TGTGCCAGCAGTTACGGGGGCCCCTACGAGCAGTACTTC.

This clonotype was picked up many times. The CDR3 DNA is TGTGCCAGCAGCCCACCGGGACTGCGGCTGTCACCCCTCCACTTT. Translation: CASSPPGLRLSPLHF. The gene calls are TRBV7-9 and TRBJ1-6; D might be TRBD1 (5 bases). CDR1 is SEHNR, CDR2 FQNEAQ, per germline (reference sequence). The CDR3 totals 15 residues. V was pared by 5 bases and J by 10 bases, with 18 bases between.

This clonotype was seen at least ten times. The CDR3: CSARGLESYNEQFF. DNA of the CDR3: TGCAGTGCTAGAGGATTAGAATCCTACAATGAGCAGTTCTTC. This chain uses TRBV20-1 with TRBJ2-1; no clear D gene. This CDR3 contains 14 residues. V dropped 1 base and J dropped 1 base, with 8 bases sitting between them. Germline V gene sequence: CDR1 DFQATT, CDR2 SNEGSKA (reference sequence).

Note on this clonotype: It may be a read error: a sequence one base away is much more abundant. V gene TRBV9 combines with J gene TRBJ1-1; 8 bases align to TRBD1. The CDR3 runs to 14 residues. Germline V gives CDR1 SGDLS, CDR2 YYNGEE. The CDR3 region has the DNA TGTGCCAGCAGCCCGACAGGGGTGGATACTGACGCTTTCTTT. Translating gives CASSPTGVDTDAFF.

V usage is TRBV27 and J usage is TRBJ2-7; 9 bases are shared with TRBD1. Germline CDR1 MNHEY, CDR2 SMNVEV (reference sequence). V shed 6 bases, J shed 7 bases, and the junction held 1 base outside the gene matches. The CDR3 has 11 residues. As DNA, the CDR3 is TGTGCCAGCAGGGACAGGGGTGAGCAGTACTTC. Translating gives CASRDRGEQYF.

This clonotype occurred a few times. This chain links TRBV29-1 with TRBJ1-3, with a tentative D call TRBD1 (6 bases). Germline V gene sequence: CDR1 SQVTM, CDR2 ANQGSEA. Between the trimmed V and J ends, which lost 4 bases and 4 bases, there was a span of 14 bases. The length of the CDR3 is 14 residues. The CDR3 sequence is CSVGGGGAGNTIYF. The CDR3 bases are TGCAGCGTTGGAGGGGGGGGAGCGGGAAACACCATATATTTT.

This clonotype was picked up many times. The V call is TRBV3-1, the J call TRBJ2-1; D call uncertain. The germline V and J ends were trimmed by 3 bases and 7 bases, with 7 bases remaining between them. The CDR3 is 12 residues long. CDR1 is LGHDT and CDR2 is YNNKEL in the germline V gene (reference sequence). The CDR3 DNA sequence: TGTGCCAGCAGCCACACGGGTAATGAGCAGTTCTTC. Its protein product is CASSHTGNEQFF.

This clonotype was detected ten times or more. CDR3 nucleotides: TGTGCCAGCAGTTTATTTACGGGATTCGGGCAGTACTTC. Its protein product is CASSLFTGFGQYF. This chain connects TRBV12-3 or TRBV12-4 to TRBJ2-7, with D possibly TRBD2 on 5 matching bases. CDR3 length: 13 residues. V shed 2 bases and J shed 9 bases, with 14 bases lying between them.

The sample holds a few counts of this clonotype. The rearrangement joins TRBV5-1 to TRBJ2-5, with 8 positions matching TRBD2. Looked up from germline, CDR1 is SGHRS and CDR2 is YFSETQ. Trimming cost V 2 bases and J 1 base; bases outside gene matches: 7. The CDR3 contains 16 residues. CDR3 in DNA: TGCGCCAGCAGCTTTGGGGGACTAGAGGCCCAAGAGACCCAGTACTTC. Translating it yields CASSFGGLEAQETQYF.